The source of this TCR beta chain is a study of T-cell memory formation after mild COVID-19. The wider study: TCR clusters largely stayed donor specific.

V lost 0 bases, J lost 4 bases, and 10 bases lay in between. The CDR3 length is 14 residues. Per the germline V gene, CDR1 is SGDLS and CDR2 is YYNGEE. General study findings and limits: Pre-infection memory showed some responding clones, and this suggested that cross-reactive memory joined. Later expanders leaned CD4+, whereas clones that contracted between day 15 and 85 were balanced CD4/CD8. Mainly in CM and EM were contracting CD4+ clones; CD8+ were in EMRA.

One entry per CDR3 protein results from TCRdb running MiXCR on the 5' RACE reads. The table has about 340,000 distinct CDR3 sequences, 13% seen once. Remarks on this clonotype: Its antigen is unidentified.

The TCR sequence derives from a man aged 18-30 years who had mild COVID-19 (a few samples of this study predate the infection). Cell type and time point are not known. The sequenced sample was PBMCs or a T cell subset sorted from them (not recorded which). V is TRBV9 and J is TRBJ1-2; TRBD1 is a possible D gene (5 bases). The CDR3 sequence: CASSVAGFGYGYTF. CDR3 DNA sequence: TGTGCCAGCAGCGTAGCAGGGTTTGGCTATGGCTACACCTTC.